This T cell receptor (beta chain) was sequenced for a study of blood T cell repertoires in COVID-19. Study context: Both acute and convalescent COVID-19 samples were obtained from the United States, Italy and Spain.

After removal of 8 bases from V and 6 bases from J, the junction contained 9 bases not matched to a gene. Looked up from germline, CDR1 is SNHLY and CDR2 is FYNNEI. The CDR3 runs 15 residues. Original data processing: Reference gene primer amplification gave estimated nucleated cell counts. Produced via immunoSEQ multiplex PCR; TCRdb's table is partial and in-frame only. V, J and clone size are taken as reported in that table, and D and trimming were inferred from the DNA itself. Here the sample spans about 93,000 clones, roughly 88% being singletons. This receptor was obtained from a human donor with active COVID-19. The donor label of this sample is uncertain. Material for sequencing was peripheral blood. The genes are TRBV2 and TRBJ2-1; 11 bases fit TRBD2. CDR3 protein: CASGVAGGPVNEQFF. The CDR3 DNA reads as TGTGCCAGCGGGGTAGCGGGGGGGCCGGTCAATGAGCAGTTCTTC.